The 29 T cell receptor beta chains below all came from one sample that was sequenced in a study of blood T cell repertoires in COVID-19 (dated by TCRdb to about 2020). Receptors were amplified or captured by the immunoSEQ multiplex PCR assay. The immuneACCESS repertoire file appears here via TCRdb, limited to in-frame rearrangements. These files lack a portion of the clones; in checked studies, under half of the deficit traces to unresolved V genes, and the cause of the others is not known. The sample records about 310,000 clones, approximately 89% of which are singletons. In total, the top ten clones hold about 9.4% of the sample. The specimen was PBMCs or T cells enriched from blood (not recorded which). Receptors were obtained from a woman in her twenties or thirties who had recovered from COVID-19.

The V call is TRBV28, the J call TRBJ1-6; TRBD1 matches 9 bases. Germline V gives CDR1 MDHEN, CDR2 SYDVKM. The CDR3 sequence is 18 residues long. The V gene end was trimmed by 4 bases and the J gene end by 0 bases; junction bases not matched to a gene: 7. The CDR3 here is CASSSTTGGSSYNSPLHF. CDR3 DNA sequence: TGTGCCAGCAGTTCGACGACAGGGGGAAGCTCCTATAATTCACCCCTCCACTTT. Together with reference TRBV28 and TRBJ1-6, the CDR3 gives the full variable domain: DVKVTQSSRYLVKRTGEKVFLECVQDMDHENMFWYRQDPGLGLRLIYFSYDVKMKEKGDIPEGYSVSREKKERFSLILESASTNQTSMYLCASSSTTGGSSYNSPLHFGNGTRLTVT.

The chain recombines TRBV7-9 with TRBJ2-5; 8 nucleotides line up with TRBD2. Germline assignment: CDR1 SEHNR and CDR2 FQNEAQ (reference sequence). V was clipped by 5 bases and J by 0 bases; unmatched bases: 8. The CDR3 has 16 amino acids. The CDR3 is CASSRHSGIYQETQYF. The CDR3 DNA sequence: TGTGCCAGCAGCAGACATAGCGGGATCTACCAAGAGACCCAGTACTTC.

The chain combines TRBV19 with TRBJ1-6, with TRBD1 identical over 8 bases. Germline CDR1 is LNHDA and CDR2 is SQIVND (reference sequence). The CDR3 is 15 residues long. V shed 6 bases, J shed 10 bases, and the junction held 11 bases outside the gene matches. CDR3 sequence (DNA): TGTGCCAGTAGCCTCATCTCCGGGACAGGCTCACCCCTCCACTTT. Its protein is CASSLISGTGSPLHF.

The chain uses TRBV6-5 and TRBJ2-4; D might be TRBD1 (5 bases). Germline V CDR1 and CDR2: MNHEY, SVGAGI. This CDR3 is built from 11 residues. V was pared by 10 bases and J by 6 bases, with 10 bases between. The CDR3 sequence is CATRGGNIQYF. CDR3 coding DNA: TGTGCCACAAGGGGTGGAAACATTCAGTACTTC.

This clone has only one observation. The chain recombines TRBV28 with TRBJ1-2; D not certain. Per the germline V gene, CDR1 is MDHEN and CDR2 is SYDVKM. The germline V and J ends were trimmed by 2 bases and 5 bases, with 18 bases remaining between them. This CDR3 contains 16 residues. CDR3 bases: TGTGCCAGCAGTTTAGTCCCCCGGGGAATAGGATATGGCTACACCTTC. Amino acids: CASSLVPRGIGYGYTF.

The chain recombines TRBV5-1 with TRBJ2-2, with D unclear. Trimming took 0 bases from V and 3 from J, leaving 9 bases between them. CDR1 is SGHRS, CDR2 YFSETQ, per germline. This CDR3 has 15 amino acids. CDR3 in DNA: TGCGCCAGCAGCTTGGATGGCGGAGACACCGGGGAGCTGTTTTTT. Its protein product is CASSLDGGDTGELFF.

The genes are TRBV29-1 and TRBJ1-1; possibly TRBD1 for D (5 bases). The CDR3 sequence is 11 residues long. V was shortened by 6 bases and J by 5 bases, with 10 bases between the two germline ends. In germline, CDR1 is SQVTM, CDR2 ANQGSEA. CDR3 in amino acids: CSVDPGTEAFF. The CDR3 DNA reads as TGCAGCGTCGATCCAGGGACTGAAGCTTTCTTT.

The chain joins TRBV27 to TRBJ2-7, with 10 bases aligning to TRBD1. V lost 6 bases and J lost 6; bases outside the gene matches: 14. This CDR3 comprises 16 residues. CDR1 and CDR2 from the germline V gene are MNHEY and SMNVEV (reference sequence). Written as DNA, the CDR3 is TGTGCCAGCAGCCCCAACCTGGGACAGGGGCTGGGCGAGCAGTACTTC. Protein sequence: CASSPNLGQGLGEQYF.

J is TRBJ1-5 and V is TRBV5-5; D gene ambiguous. Trimming took 4 bases from V and 8 from J, leaving 25 bases between them. This CDR3 is built from 17 residues. Germline CDR1 and CDR2: SGHKS and YYEKEE (reference sequence). The CDR3 DNA reads as TGTGCCAGCAGCCCCTGGCCGGGAACCACCGTCCAAAAGCCCCAGCATTTT. This codes for CASSPWPGTTVQKPQHF.

The chain couples TRBV4-1 to TRBJ2-5; D may be TRBD1 (6 bases). The V end was cut by 1 base, the J end by 4 bases, with 13 bases between. CDR1 and CDR2 from the germline V gene are MGHRA and YSYEKL. This CDR3 contains 15 residues. The CDR3 coding sequence is TGCGCCAGCAGCCAAGTGTGGGGGCCAGGAGAGACCCAGTACTTC. Its translation is CASSQVWGPGETQYF.

J is TRBJ2-1 and V is TRBV27, with 8 positions matching TRBD2. V gave up 3 bases and J gave up 0 bases; unmatched junction bases: 13. The CDR3 is 19 residues long. Germline loops: CDR1 MNHEY, CDR2 SMNVEV (reference sequence). CDR3: CASSFSAGGFTSSYNEQFF. CDR3 coding DNA: TGTGCCAGCAGTTTCTCGGCGGGAGGCTTCACGAGCTCCTACAATGAGCAGTTCTTC.

The chain couples TRBV4-1 to TRBJ1-1; D remains unclear. The V gene's germline CDR1 is MGHRA and CDR2 YSYEKL. Trimming left V 1 base short and J 1 base short, with 13 bases between. The CDR3 is 16 residues long. The chain's CDR3 is CASSQGTLFPNTEAFF. As DNA, the CDR3 is TGCGCCAGCAGCCAAGGTACGCTATTCCCGAACACTGAAGCTTTCTTT.

CDR3 sequence reads: CACTRPGPRDTQYF. CDR3 DNA: TGTGCCTGCACCCGGCCAGGGCCGCGAGATACGCAGTATTTT. The chain is built from TRBV30 and TRBJ2-3; tentatively, D is TRBD1 (5 bases). This CDR3 has 14 residues. Germline CDR1 is GTSNPN and CDR2 is SVGIG (reference sequence). Trimming shortened V by 6 bases and J by 5 bases, and 18 bases separated the two germline ends.

This chain connects TRBV19 to TRBJ2-7; D might be TRBD1 (6 bases). V was clipped by 5 bases and J by 1 base, with 15 bases between them. CDR3 length: 15 amino acids. Germline V lookup: CDR1 LNHDA, CDR2 SQIVND (reference sequence). CDR3 residues: CASSPRDTPSYEQYF. CDR3 coding DNA: TGTGCCAGTAGTCCTCGGGACACGCCGTCCTACGAGCAGTACTTC.

V gene TRBV5-1 combines with J gene TRBJ2-7, with 8 bases lining up with TRBD2. V shed 4 bases and J 2 bases; nucleotides not matched to a gene: 5. CDR1 is SGHRS, CDR2 YFSETQ, per germline. The CDR3 totals 14 residues. CDR3 protein: CASSPPAGAYEQYF. CDR3 bases: TGCGCCAGCAGCCCACCAGCGGGAGCCTACGAGCAGTACTTC.

V gene TRBV5-1 combines with J gene TRBJ2-5; 15 nucleotides match TRBD2. Germline CDR1 reads SGHRS; CDR2 reads YFSETQ. The junction had 5 bases not matched to a gene; V was cut back by 6 bases and J by 5 bases. CDR3 length equals 15 residues. The CDR3 loop reads CASTRTSGREETQYF. For the CDR3, the DNA is TGCGCCAGCACGAGGACTAGCGGGAGGGAGGAGACCCAGTACTTC.

This clone has only one observation. The chain employs TRBV4-1 and TRBJ2-7; 9 positions match TRBD2. CDR3 length equals 13 residues. V was pared by 3 bases and J by 6 bases, with 3 bases of the junction left unmatched. Germline CDR1 reads MGHRA; CDR2 reads YSYEKL. CDR3 coding DNA: TGCGCCAGCAGCCATAGCGGGAGTCCCGAGCAGTACTTC. It translates to CASSHSGSPEQYF.

This clone was counted many times. In the same sample, other DNA sequences code for this CDR3. The gene calls are TRBV6-5 and TRBJ2-7; the match to TRBD1 covers 9 bases. Losses at the gene ends were 0 bases for V and 7 bases for J; bases not matched to a gene: 7. The CDR3 sequence is 15 residues long. CDR1 and CDR2 from the germline V gene are MNHEY and SVGAGI. The CDR3 region is CASSYSRGQGHEQYF. CDR3 DNA: TGTGCCAGCAGTTACTCGAGGGGACAGGGACATGAGCAGTACTTC.

The chain recombines TRBV5-6 with TRBJ2-3; 9 bases are a match to TRBD2. Looked up from germline, CDR1 is SGHDT and CDR2 is YYEEEE. This CDR3 is 16 amino acids long. The ends lost 4 bases at V and 2 bases at J; junction bases unmatched: 8. CDR3 residues: CASSPLAGGPTDTQYF. The CDR3 DNA sequence: TGTGCCAGCAGCCCCCTGGCGGGAGGGCCCACAGATACGCAGTATTTT.

This sequence joins TRBV18 and TRBJ2-1, with 9 bases matching TRBD2. V dropped 3 bases and J dropped 9; count of bases not matched to a gene: 9. CDR1 and CDR2 (germline): KGHSH, LQKENI. This CDR3 has 15 residues. The CDR3 protein is CASSPRGREGPEQFF. CDR3 nucleotides: TGTGCCAGCTCACCGCGGGGGCGGGAGGGCCCTGAGCAGTTCTTC.

The chain couples TRBV14 to TRBJ2-1; the match to TRBD1 covers 8 bases. V lost 6 bases and J lost 8; bases outside the gene matches: 6. Germline CDR1 is SGHDN and CDR2 is FVKESK. The CDR3 is 13 amino acids. The chain's CDR3 is CASSWTGQDEQFF. The CDR3, as DNA: TGTGCCAGCAGTTGGACAGGGCAGGATGAGCAGTTCTTC.

This chain connects TRBV27 to TRBJ2-7; D remains ambiguous. The CDR3 loop spans 11 amino acids. V dropped 9 bases and J dropped 3 bases, with 9 bases sitting between them. The germline V gene encodes CDR1 MNHEY and CDR2 SMNVEV (reference sequence). The CDR3 nucleotides read TGTGCCAGTAAGCGAGACTACGAGCAGTACTTC. Its protein is CASKRDYEQYF.

The chain has TRBV3-1 (or the pseudogene TRBV3-2) and TRBJ1-5, with 8 bases fitting TRBD1. The length of the CDR3 is 13 residues. Looked up from germline, CDR1 is LGHDT and CDR2 is YNNKEL (reference sequence). The V gene end was trimmed by 5 bases and the J gene end by 7 bases; junction bases not matched to a gene: 4. CDR3 DNA: TGTGCCAGCAGCAACAGGGGGGGACAGCCCCAGCATTTT. This sequence encodes CASSNRGGQPQHF.

The rearrangement links TRBV27 to TRBJ2-7; maybe TRBD1 (6 bases). V dropped 2 bases and J dropped 12 bases, with 17 bases sitting between them. Germline-derived CDR1 and CDR2 are MNHEY and SMNVEV (reference sequence). The CDR3 totals 13 residues. CDR3 amino acids: CASSLATTGILYF. The CDR3 DNA follows: TGTGCCAGCAGTTTAGCGACCACAGGGATATTGTACTTC.

This rearrangement joins TRBV9 to TRBJ1-2; D may be TRBD1 (5 bases). The CDR3 spans 15 residues. Trimming stripped 3 bases from V and 1 base from J, with 13 bases between. The V gene's germline CDR1 is SGDLS and CDR2 YYNGEE. The CDR3: CASSAGTLLNYGYTF. The DNA for the CDR3 is TGTGCCAGCAGCGCCGGGACTTTGCTTAACTATGGCTACACCTTC.

The rearrangement uses TRBV2 and TRBJ1-2; D is perhaps TRBD1 (6 bases). Germline V CDR1 and CDR2: SNHLY, FYNNEI. The CDR3 is 13 amino acids. V lost 6 bases and J 4 bases, leaving 12 bases between the germline ends. This CDR3 is CASRAGARYGYTF. The DNA for the CDR3 is TGTGCCAGCAGGGCAGGGGCCCGCTATGGCTACACCTTC.

The rearrangement joins TRBV7-9 to TRBJ1-1, with a tentative D call TRBD1 (5 bases). This CDR3 comprises 15 residues. V shed 1 base and J shed 2 bases, with 11 bases lying between them. Germline CDR1 is SEHNR and CDR2 is FQNEAQ (reference sequence). This CDR3 reads CASSLGGGDNTEAFF. Here the CDR3 DNA reads TGTGCCAGCAGCTTAGGAGGAGGGGACAACACTGAAGCTTTCTTT.

The CDR3 nucleotides are TGTGCCAGCAGTTTACGAGCCAGGGTAGGCGGCTACACCTTC. Protein product: CASSLRARVGGYTF. The chain links TRBV27 to TRBJ1-2; maybe TRBD1 (5 bases). Germline values: CDR1 MNHEY, CDR2 SMNVEV (reference sequence). The germline V and J ends were trimmed by 2 bases and 8 bases, with 15 bases remaining between them. CDR3 length equals 14 residues.

This rearrangement joins TRBV7-9 to TRBJ1-3; D might be TRBD1 (5 bases). Germline V gene lookup returns CDR1 SEHNR and CDR2 FQNEAQ (reference sequence). Trimming pared 1 base from V and 0 bases from J, leaving 16 bases between. The CDR3 is 18 residues long. CDR3 coding DNA: TGTGCCAGCAGCTTAGTGGTTGAGTGGGGCCACTCTGGAAACACCATATATTTT. As protein: CASSLVVEWGHSGNTIYF.